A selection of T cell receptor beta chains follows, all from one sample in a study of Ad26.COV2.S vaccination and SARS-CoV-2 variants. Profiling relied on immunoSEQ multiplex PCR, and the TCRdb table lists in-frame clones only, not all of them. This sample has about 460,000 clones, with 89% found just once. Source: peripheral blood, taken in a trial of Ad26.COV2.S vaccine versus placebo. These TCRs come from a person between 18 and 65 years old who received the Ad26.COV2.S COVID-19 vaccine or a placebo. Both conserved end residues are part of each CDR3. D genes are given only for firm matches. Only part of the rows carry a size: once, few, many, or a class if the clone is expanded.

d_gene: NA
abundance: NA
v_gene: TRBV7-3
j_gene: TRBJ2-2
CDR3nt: TGTGCCAGCAGCTCAATGACAGGAGGCACCGGGGAGCTGTTTTTT
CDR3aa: CASSSMTGGTGELFF

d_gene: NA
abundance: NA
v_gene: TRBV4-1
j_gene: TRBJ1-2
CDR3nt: TGCGCCAGCAGCCAAGAGACTTCCGAGACGGGCTATGGCTACACCTTC
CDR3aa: CASSQETSETGYGYTF

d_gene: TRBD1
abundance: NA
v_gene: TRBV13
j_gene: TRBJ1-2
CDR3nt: TGTGCCAGCAGCTTAGGGACAGGGGGCAGAGTGAGTGGCTACACCTTC
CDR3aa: CASSLGTGGRVSGYTF

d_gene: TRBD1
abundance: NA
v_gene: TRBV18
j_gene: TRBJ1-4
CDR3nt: TGTGCCAGCTCACCCTCGGGACAGGGTAATGAAAAACTGTTTTTT
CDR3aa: CASSPSGQGNEKLFF

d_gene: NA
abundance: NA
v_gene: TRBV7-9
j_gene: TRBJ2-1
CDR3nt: TGTGCCAGCAGCTTAGTCGACTACAATGAGCAGTTCTTC
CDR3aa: CASSLVDYNEQFF

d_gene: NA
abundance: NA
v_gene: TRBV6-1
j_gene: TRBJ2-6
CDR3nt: TGTGCCAGCAGTGGAGAGACAGTCCTGGGGGCCAACGTCCTGACTTTC
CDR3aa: CASSGETVLGANVLTF

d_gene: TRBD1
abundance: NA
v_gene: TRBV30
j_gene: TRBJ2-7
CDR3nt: TGTGCCTGGAGTGCAGGGACAGGACCATGGCACGAGCAGTACTTC
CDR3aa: CAWSAGTGPWHEQYF

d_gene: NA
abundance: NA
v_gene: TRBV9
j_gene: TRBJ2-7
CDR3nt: TGTGCCAGCAGCGTAGGAGGGGACTCCCGCGAGCAGTACTTC
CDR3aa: CASSVGGDSREQYF

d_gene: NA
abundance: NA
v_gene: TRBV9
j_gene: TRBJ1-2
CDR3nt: TGTGCCAGCAGCGTAGATAGTGCGGCAGCCCCCTATGGCTACACCTTC
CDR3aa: CASSVDSAAAPYGYTF

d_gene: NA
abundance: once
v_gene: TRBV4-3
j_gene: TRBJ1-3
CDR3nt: TGCGCCAGCAGCCGGAGTATCTCTGGAAACACCATATATTTT
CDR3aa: CASSRSISGNTIYF

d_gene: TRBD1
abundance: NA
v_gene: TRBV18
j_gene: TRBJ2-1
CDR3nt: TGTGCCAGCTCACTACTCGAAATGACAGGGAAAGGCAATGAGCAGTTCTTC
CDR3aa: CASSLLEMTGKGNEQFF

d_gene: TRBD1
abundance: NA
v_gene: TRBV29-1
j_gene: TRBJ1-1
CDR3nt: TGCAGCGGTGAGGGACAGAAGAACACTGAAGCTTTCTTT
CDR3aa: CSGEGQKNTEAFF

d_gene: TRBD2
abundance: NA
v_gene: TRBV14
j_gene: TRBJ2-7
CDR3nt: TGTGCCAGCAGCCAGACTAGCGGGAGTGTCTACGAGCAGTACTTC
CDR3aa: CASSQTSGSVYEQYF

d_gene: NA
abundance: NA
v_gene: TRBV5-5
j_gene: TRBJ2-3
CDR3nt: TGTGCCAGCAGCTTGGGGGGGCGCACAGATACGCAGTATTTT
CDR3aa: CASSLGGRTDTQYF

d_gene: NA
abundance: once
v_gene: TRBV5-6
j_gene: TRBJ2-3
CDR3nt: TGTGCCAGCAGTGGTGGGGGCAGCACAGATACGCAGTATTTT
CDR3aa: CASSGGGSTDTQYF

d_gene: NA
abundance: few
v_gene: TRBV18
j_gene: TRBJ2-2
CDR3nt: TGTGCCAGCTCAGGACAGAACACCGGGGAGCTGTTTTTT
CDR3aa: CASSGQNTGELFF

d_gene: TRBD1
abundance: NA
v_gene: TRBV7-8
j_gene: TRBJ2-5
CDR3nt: TGTGCCAGCAGCTTAGGGGAGAAGACAGGGGGGCAAGAGACCCAGTACTTC
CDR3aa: CASSLGEKTGGQETQYF

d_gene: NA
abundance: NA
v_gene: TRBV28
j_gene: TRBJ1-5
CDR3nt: TGTGCCACAGCCTACATTCTGGGGAACAATCAGCCCCAGCATTTT
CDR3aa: CATAYILGNNQPQHF

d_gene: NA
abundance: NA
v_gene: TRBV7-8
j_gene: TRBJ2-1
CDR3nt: TGTGCCAGCGGCCAGGGTTATAATGAGCAGTTCTTC
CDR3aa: CASGQGYNEQFF

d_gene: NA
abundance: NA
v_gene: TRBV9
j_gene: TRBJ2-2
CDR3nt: TGTGCCAGCAGCCCCTTAGGGCGGCTAAGAAACACCGGGGAGCTGTTTTTT
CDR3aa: CASSPLGRLRNTGELFF